The text below deals with one T cell receptor (beta chain). This clone appeared once. The antigen it recognizes is unknown. Base qualities were left out, and no much larger clone turns up one base away. For approximately 14 days, PBMCs were stimulated with mutant 27-mer peptides together with IL21, IL7, IL15 and IL2, and afterward were restimulated with peptide-pulsed autologous B cells. Live IFNgamma-secreting T cells were sorted by cytokine capture on a FACS Aria2 after restimulation with peptide-pulsed B cells. At limiting dilution of around 3 or 10 cells per well, the sorted cells were expanded for about 12 to 21 days with irradiated allogeneic PBMCs, phytohemagglutinin and IL2. Either peripheral blood samples or leukapheresis products were collected from the patients. The antigen specificity of expanded lines was screened by IFNgamma ELISA against autologous B cells pulsed with mutant peptides.

The record originates from a study of CD4 T cells in lung cancer (dated by TCRdb to between 2019 and 2020). At the level of the whole study: In the study, blood T cells from NSCLC patients were screened for responses to candidate mutation-encoded neoepitopes, and neoantigen-specific CD4+ T-cell clones and TCRs were isolated. The resected patients had lung adenocarcinoma or squamous cell carcinoma, were aged 60 to 69 at blood donation, and mostly were former smokers. Before blood donation, patients had received treatments including platinum chemotherapy, and some received nivolumab or pembrolizumab. TCRB deep sequencing tracked the frequency of neoantigen-specific clonotypes in tumor resections, non-adjacent lung and cultured T-cell products. Broad study findings and their caveats: Because IFNgamma-sorted cells included nonspecific IFNgamma producers of unknown purity, the expanded lines ranged from monoclonal to oligoclonal. Rather than memory responses to the cancer, some blood-derived responses might reflect cross-reactivity or in vitro priming of naive T cells.

Libraries were made using the immunoSEQ multiplex PCR assay. DNA was isolated using Qiagen DNeasy or QIAamp micro DNA kits, and TCRB was sequenced using the Adaptive Biotechnology human TCRB sequencing kit. Sequencing of TCRB libraries was performed on an Illumina MiSeq. For the original study's pipeline: TCRB sequence data were analyzed with the kit provider's software, and tumor enrichment of clonotype templates was tested with Fisher's exact test. TCRdb obtained this table from immuneACCESS and retained in-frame rearrangements with V and J assigned. These tables miss some clones; where compared with another copy, unresolved V genes account for less than half of the shortfall, and the remainder is unexplained. V, J and clone size are taken as reported in that table, and D and trimming were inferred from the DNA itself. The sample table lists some 2,000 clones, 55% to 75% of them with a count of one. The ten largest account for about 6% of the sample.

Including the terminal cysteine and phenylalanine, the CDR3 comprises 14 residues. The only DNA kept is the CDR3, 42 bases in frame from the first base. V gives up 8 bases and J gives up 4 bases, and the segment between their germline ends measures 18 bases. The germline V gene gives CDR1 as SNHLY and CDR2 as FYNNEI. The V and J segments used are TRBV2 and TRBJ2-7; tentative D gene TRBD2, with 6 bases matching. The TCR sequence derives from a woman in her fifties or sixties with non-small cell lung cancer. Some clones in this sample may be carry-over from other donors' samples. Sequenced: a CD4+ T cell line or clone grown in culture. The CDR3 protein: CASGPAGNGYEQYF. At the DNA level, the sequence is TGTGCCAGCGGGCCGGCGGGAAACGGTTACGAGCAGTACTTC.